The clone carrying this TCR beta chain was counted many times. Its antigen is currently unknown. TCRdb processed the PCR reads anew with MiXCR; each CDR3 protein has one entry. In the table there are a few hundred thousand distinct CDR3 sequences, 25% of which are singletons. The data belong to a study of molecular identifiers for immune sequencing clone quantification. Regarding the study as a whole: The study found clones above 20 RNA copies held over 98% of effector molecules and under 1% in naive cells. Spiked TCR RNA from one Jurkat cell reportedly showed up when mixed among 800,000 to 1,000,000 naive cells.

The specimen sequenced was naive CD8+ T cells from blood, with Jurkat cell RNA spiked in. The sample's subset: FACS-sorted CD8+CD4-CCR7+CD45RA+ naive T cells. This sequence was found in a human donor in good health. Some libraries in this study had Jurkat cell RNA spiked in.

Here the CDR3 reads CASSQGSHPNYGYTF. The CDR3 nucleotides are TGTGCCAGCAGCCAAGGGTCACACCCTAACTATGGCTACACCTTC. The gene calls are TRBV14 and TRBJ1-2; no firm D call. Trimming shortened V by 1 base and J by 0 bases, and 9 bases separated the two germline ends. The CDR3 consists of 15 residues. CDR1 is SGHDN, CDR2 FVKESK, per germline.